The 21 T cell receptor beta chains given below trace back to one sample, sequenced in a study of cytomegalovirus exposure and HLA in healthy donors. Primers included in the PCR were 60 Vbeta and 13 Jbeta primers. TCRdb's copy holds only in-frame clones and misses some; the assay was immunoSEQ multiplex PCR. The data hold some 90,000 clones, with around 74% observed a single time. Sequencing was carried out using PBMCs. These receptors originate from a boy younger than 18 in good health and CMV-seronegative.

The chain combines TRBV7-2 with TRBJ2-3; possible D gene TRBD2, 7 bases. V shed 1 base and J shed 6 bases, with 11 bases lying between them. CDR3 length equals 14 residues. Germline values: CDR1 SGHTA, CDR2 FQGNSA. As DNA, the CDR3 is TGTGCCAGCAGCTTAGGACGGGGGGCTGATACGCAGTATTTT. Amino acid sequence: CASSLGRGADTQYF. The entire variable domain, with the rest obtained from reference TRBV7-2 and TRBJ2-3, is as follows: GAGVSQSPSNKVTEKGKDVELRCDPISGHTALYWYRQSLGQGLEFLIYFQGNSAPDKSGLPSDRFSAERTGGSVSTLTIQRTQQEDSAVYLCASSLGRGADTQYFGPGTRLTVL.

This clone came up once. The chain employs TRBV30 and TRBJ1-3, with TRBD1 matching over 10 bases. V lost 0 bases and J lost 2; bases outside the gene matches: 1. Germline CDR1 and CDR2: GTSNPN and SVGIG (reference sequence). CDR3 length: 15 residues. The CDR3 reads CAWSVGTGAGNTIYF. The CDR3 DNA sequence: TGTGCCTGGAGTGTAGGGACAGGGGCTGGAAACACCATATATTTT.

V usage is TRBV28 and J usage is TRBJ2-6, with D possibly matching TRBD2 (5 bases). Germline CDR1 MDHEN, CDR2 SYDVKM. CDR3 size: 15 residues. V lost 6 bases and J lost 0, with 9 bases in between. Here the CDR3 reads CASSGLGSGANVLTF. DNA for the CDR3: TGTGCCAGCAGCGGACTGGGCTCTGGGGCCAACGTCCTGACTTTC.

The chain's CDR3 is CASSLGERGGYTDTQYF. The CDR3 nucleotides are TGCGCCAGCAGCTTGGGAGAGCGGGGCGGATACACAGATACGCAGTATTTT. This chain connects TRBV5-1 to TRBJ2-3; TRBD2 matches 7 bases. Germline-derived CDR1 and CDR2 are SGHRS and YFSETQ. The CDR3 totals 17 residues. V was pared by 0 bases and J by 2 bases, with 9 bases of the junction left unmatched.

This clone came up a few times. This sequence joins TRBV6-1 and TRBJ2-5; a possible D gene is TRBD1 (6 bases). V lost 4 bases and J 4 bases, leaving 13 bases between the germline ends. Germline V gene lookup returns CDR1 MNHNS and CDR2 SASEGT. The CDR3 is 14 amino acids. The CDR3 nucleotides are TGTGCCAGCAGTGCCCGGACAGCATCAGAGACCCAGTACTTC. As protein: CASSARTASETQYF.

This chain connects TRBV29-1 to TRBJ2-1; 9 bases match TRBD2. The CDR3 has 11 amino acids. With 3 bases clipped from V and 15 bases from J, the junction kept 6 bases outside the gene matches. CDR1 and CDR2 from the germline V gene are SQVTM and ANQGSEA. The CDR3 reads CSVEWLAGTFF. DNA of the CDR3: TGCAGCGTTGAGTGGCTAGCGGGGACGTTCTTC.

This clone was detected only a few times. The CDR3 DNA reads TGTGCCAGCAGCCAATCGACAGTTGGGCAGCCCCAGCATTTT. It is translated as CASSQSTVGQPQHF. J is TRBJ1-5 and V is TRBV7-9; perhaps TRBD1 as D (5 bases). The V gene lost 5 bases and the J gene lost 7 bases, with 15 bases spanning the gap. The CDR3 has 14 residues. Germline lookup yields CDR1 SEHNR and CDR2 FQNEAQ (reference sequence).

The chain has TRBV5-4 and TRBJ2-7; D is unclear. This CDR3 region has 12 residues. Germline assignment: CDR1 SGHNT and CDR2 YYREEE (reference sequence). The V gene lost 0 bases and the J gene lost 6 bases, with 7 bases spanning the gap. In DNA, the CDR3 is TGTGCCAGCAGCTTGGGGCCAGGCGAGCAGTACTTC. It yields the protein CASSLGPGEQYF.

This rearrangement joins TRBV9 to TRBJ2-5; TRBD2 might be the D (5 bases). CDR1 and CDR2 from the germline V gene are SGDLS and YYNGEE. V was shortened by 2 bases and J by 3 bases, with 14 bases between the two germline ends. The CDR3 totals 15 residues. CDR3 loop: CASSVGDGVEETQYF. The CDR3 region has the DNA TGTGCCAGCAGCGTGGGAGATGGGGTCGAAGAGACCCAGTACTTC.

The CDR3: CASSADGTSTDTQYF. The CDR3 bases are TGTGCCAGCAGCGCAGACGGGACTTCCACAGATACGCAGTATTTT. This chain connects TRBV9 to TRBJ2-3; D perhaps matches TRBD2 (6 bases). The germline V and J ends were trimmed by 3 bases and 2 bases, with 13 bases remaining between them. This CDR3 spans 15 amino acids. Germline assignment: CDR1 SGDLS and CDR2 YYNGEE.

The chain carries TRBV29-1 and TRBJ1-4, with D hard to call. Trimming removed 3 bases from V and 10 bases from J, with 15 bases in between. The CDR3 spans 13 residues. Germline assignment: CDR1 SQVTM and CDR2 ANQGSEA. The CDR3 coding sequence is TGCAGCGTTGAGGGGAGGCCCTCGGGAAAACTGTTTTTT. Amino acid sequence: CSVEGRPSGKLFF. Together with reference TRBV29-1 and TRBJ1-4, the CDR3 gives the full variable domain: SAVISQKPSRDICQRGTSLTIQCQVDSQVTMMFWYRQQPGQSLTLIATANQGSEATYESGFVIDKFPISRPNLTFSTLTVSNMSPEDSSIYLCSVEGRPSGKLFFGSGTQLSVL.

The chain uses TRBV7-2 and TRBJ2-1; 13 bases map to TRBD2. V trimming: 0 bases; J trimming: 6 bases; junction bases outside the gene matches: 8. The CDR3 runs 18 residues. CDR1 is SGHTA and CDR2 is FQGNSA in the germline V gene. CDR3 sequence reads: CASSLAGGLAGSLNEQFF. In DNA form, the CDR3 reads TGTGCCAGCAGCTTAGCTGGGGGACTAGCGGGGTCCCTCAATGAGCAGTTCTTC.

CDR3 amino acids: CARSSRQGTNTIYF. For the CDR3, the DNA is TGTGCCAGAAGCTCTAGACAGGGGACAAACACCATATATTTT. The chain carries TRBV5-3 and TRBJ1-3, with 8 bases matching TRBD1. TRBV5-3 is sorted into the ORF group, with uncertain function. The CDR3 contains 14 residues. Trimming took 3 bases from V and 6 from J; bases not matched to a gene: 5.

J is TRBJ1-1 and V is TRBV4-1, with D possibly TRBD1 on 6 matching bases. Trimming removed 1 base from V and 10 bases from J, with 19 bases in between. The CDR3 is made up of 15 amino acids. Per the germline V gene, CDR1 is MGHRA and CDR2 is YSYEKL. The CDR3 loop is CASSQARGSGWVAFF. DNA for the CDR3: TGCGCCAGCAGCCAAGCCAGGGGTTCAGGTTGGGTAGCTTTCTTT.

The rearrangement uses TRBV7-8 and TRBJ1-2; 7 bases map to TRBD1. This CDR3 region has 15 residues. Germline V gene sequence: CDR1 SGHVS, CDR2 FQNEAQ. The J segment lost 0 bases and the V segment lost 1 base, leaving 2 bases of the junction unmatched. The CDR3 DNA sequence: TGTGCCAGCAGCTTAGAGGGGACAGCTAACTATGGCTACACCTTC. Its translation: CASSLEGTANYGYTF.

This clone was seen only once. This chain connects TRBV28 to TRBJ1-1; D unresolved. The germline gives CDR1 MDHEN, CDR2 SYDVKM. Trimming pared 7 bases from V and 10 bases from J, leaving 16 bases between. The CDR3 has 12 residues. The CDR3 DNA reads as TGTGCCAGCACCCCAAAGCCAGGAGGAGCTTTCTTT. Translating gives CASTPKPGGAFF.

The CDR3, as DNA: TGTGCCAGCAGCCCTCGACTAGCGGGAGGGTTGAATTCTGAGCAGTTCTTC. It codes for CASSPRLAGGLNSEQFF. V usage is TRBV7-2 and J usage is TRBJ2-1; 14 nucleotides match TRBD2. The CDR3 is made up of 17 amino acids. Trimming at V came to 5 bases and at J to 9 bases, leaving 12 bases not matched to a gene. CDR1 is SGHTA and CDR2 is FQGNSA in the germline V gene.

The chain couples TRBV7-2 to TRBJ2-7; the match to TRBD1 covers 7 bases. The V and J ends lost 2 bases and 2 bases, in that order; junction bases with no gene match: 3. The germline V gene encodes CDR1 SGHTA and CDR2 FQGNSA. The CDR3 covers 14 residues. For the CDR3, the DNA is TGTGCCAGCAGCTTATTGGGACAGCCCTACGAGCAGTACTTC. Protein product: CASSLLGQPYEQYF. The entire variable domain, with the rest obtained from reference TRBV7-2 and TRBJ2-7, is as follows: GAGVSQSPSNKVTEKGKDVELRCDPISGHTALYWYRQSLGQGLEFLIYFQGNSAPDKSGLPSDRFSAERTGGSVSTLTIQRTQQEDSAVYLCASSLLGQPYEQYFGPGTRLTVT.

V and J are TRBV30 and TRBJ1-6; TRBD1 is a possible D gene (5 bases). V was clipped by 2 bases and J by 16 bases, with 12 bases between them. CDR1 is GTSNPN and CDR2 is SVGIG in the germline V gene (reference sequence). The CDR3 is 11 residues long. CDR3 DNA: TGTGCCTGGAGTCAAGGGTCAGGGCTCCACTTT. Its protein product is CAWSQGSGLHF.

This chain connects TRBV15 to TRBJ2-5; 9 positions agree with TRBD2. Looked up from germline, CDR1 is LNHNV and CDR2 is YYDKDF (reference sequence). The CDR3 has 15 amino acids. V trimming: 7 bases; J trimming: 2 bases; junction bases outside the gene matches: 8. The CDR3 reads CATIGSGGPQETQYF. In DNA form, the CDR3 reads TGTGCCACCATCGGTAGCGGGGGCCCTCAAGAGACCCAGTACTTC.

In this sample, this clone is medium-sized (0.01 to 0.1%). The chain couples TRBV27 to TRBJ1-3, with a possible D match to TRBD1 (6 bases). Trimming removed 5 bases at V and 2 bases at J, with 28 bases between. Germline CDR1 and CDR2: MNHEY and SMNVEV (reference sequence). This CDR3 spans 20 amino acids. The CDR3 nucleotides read TGTGCCAGCAGTGCCTCGATTGAGGTCCGAGACAAGGGGGCTGGAAACACCATATATTTT. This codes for CASSASIEVRDKGAGNTIYF.